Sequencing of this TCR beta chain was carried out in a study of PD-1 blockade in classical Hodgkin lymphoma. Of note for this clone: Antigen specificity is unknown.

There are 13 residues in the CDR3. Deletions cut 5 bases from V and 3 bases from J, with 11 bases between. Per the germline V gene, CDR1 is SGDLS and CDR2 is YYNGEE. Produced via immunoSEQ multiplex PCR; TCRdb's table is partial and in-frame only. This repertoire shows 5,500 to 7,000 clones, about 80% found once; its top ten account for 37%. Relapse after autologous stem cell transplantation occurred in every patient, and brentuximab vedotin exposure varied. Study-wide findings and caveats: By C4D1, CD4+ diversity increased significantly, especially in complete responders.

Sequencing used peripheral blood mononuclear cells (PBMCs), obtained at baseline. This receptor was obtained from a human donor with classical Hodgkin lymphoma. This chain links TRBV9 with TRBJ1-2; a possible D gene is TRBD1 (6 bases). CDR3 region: CASSVDSDYGYTF. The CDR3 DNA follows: TGTGCCAGCAGTGTGGACAGCGACTATGGCTACACCTTC. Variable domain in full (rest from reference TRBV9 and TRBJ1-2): DSGVTQTPKHLITATGQRVTLRCSPRSGDLSVYWYQQSLDQGLQFLIQYYNGEERAKGNILERFSAQQFPDLHSELNLSSLELGDSALYFCASSVDSDYGYTFGSGTRLTVV.